Following are 28 T cell receptor beta chains from one sample sequenced in a study of cytotoxic CD8 clonotypes in ibrutinib-treated CLL. Data came from immunoSEQ multiplex PCR; TCRdb stores just in-frame clones and leaves some out. The sample has some 80,000 clones, more than 75% seen once; the top ten hold approximately 5.1%. The sample consisted of PBMCs, taken after 12 months of ibrutinib treatment. Receptor source: a human donor with chronic lymphocytic leukemia.

Concerning this clone itself: This specimen includes other DNA sequences encoding the same CDR3. This chain connects TRBV30 to TRBJ2-5; D perhaps matches TRBD2 (6 bases). Trimming shortened V by 0 bases and J by 1 base, and 6 bases separated the two germline ends. Germline lookup yields CDR1 GTSNPN and CDR2 SVGIG (reference sequence). This CDR3 is 13 amino acids long. CDR3 coding DNA: TGTGCCTGGAGTGTGGGGGGCCAAGAGACCCAGTACTTC. Amino acids: CAWSVGGQETQYF.

The rearrangement links TRBV6-1 to TRBJ2-3; D is uncertain. Germline assignment: CDR1 MNHNS and CDR2 SASEGT. The V end was cut by 6 bases, the J end by 13 bases, with 5 bases between. CDR3 length: 8 amino acids. CDR3 loop: CASSREYF. In nucleotides, the CDR3 is TGTGCCAGCAGCCGGGAGTATTTT.

This chain connects TRBV7-8 to TRBJ1-2; 7 nucleotides agree with TRBD1. V lost 1 base and J lost 8; bases outside the gene matches: 7. There are 14 residues in the CDR3. Germline V gene sequence: CDR1 SGHVS, CDR2 FQNEAQ. The CDR3, as DNA: TGTGCCAGCAGCTTAGTTGCGGCAGGGGGGGGCTACACCTTC. The encoded protein is CASSLVAAGGGYTF.

This clone was detected a few times. V is TRBV10-3 and J is TRBJ2-7; TRBD1 might be the D (7 bases). CDR1 is ENHRY, CDR2 SYGVKD, per germline. The CDR3 is 14 residues long. Trimming pared 5 bases from V and 4 bases from J, leaving 15 bases between. The CDR3 DNA is TGTGCCATCAGTCGGGACAGCGCGGGGTACGAGCAGTACTTC. Translating gives CAISRDSAGYEQYF.

Within the sample, this clone is medium-sized (0.01 to 0.1%). The chain uses TRBV9 and TRBJ2-7, with 8 bases matching TRBD1. In germline, CDR1 is SGDLS, CDR2 YYNGEE. V was pared by 0 bases and J by 0 bases, with 2 bases of the junction left unmatched. The CDR3 runs to 15 residues. The CDR3 here is CASSVAGGDSYEQYF. As DNA, the CDR3 is TGTGCCAGCAGCGTAGCAGGGGGCGACTCCTACGAGCAGTACTTC.

The CDR3 protein is CSVGGATNEKLFF. The CDR3 DNA reads TGCAGCGTGGGAGGAGCAACTAATGAAAAACTGTTTTTT. The chain carries TRBV29-1 and TRBJ1-4; no definite D call. The CDR3 is 13 residues long. Per germline, CDR1 SQVTM and CDR2 ANQGSEA. The ends were cut back, 6 bases at V and 0 bases at J, with 8 bases in the middle.

The CDR3 region has the DNA TGTGCCATCAGTGCTGTCAACTATGGCTACACCTTC. As protein: CAISAVNYGYTF. The chain employs TRBV10-3 and TRBJ1-2; D is unresolved. The V end lost 4 bases, the J end lost 2 bases, and 5 bases lay between the germline ends. CDR3 size: 12 residues. Germline values: CDR1 ENHRY, CDR2 SYGVKD.

The chain has TRBV28 and TRBJ1-3; D is possibly TRBD1 (5 bases). The CDR3 has 14 amino acids. Deletions cut 5 bases from V and 6 bases from J, with 14 bases between. Germline assignment: CDR1 MDHEN and CDR2 SYDVKM. The CDR3 DNA sequence: TGTGCCAGCAGTGCCCCGGGACGGACAAACACCATATATTTT. Translation gives CASSAPGRTNTIYF.

The gene calls are TRBV7-9 and TRBJ2-1; 11 bases map to TRBD1. This CDR3 comprises 14 residues. With V trimmed by 5 bases and J by 9 bases, 6 bases remained unmatched. In germline, CDR1 is SEHNR, CDR2 FQNEAQ (reference sequence). This chain's CDR3 is CASSPDRGPGEQFF. CDR3 sequence (DNA): TGTGCCAGCAGCCCGGACAGGGGGCCCGGTGAGCAGTTCTTC.

CDR3 sequence reads: CASSNGPRGSPLHF. CDR3 in DNA: TGTGCCAGCAGTAACGGCCCGCGAGGTTCACCCCTCCACTTT. V gene TRBV2 combines with J gene TRBJ1-6, with no clear D. CDR3 length: 14 amino acids. V dropped 5 bases and J dropped 9 bases, with 14 bases sitting between them. Germline V CDR1 and CDR2: SNHLY, FYNNEI. The full variable domain, in which reference TRBV2 and TRBJ1-6 provide the parts outside the CDR3, is EPEVTQTPSHQVTQMGQEVILRCVPISNHLYFYWYRQILGQKVEFLVSFYNNEISEKSEIFDDQFSVERPDGSNFTLKIRSTKLEDSAMYFCASSNGPRGSPLHFGNGTRLTVT.

This clone was seen just once. This chain uses TRBV28 with TRBJ2-2; D gene unclear. The germline V gene has CDR1 MDHEN and CDR2 SYDVKM. V shed 3 bases and J shed 6 bases, with 11 bases lying between them. CDR3 length: 14 amino acids. In DNA form, the CDR3 reads TGTGCCAGCAGTTTCCCGACTCCACCCGGGGAGCTGTTTTTT. Its protein product is CASSFPTPPGELFF. The full variable domain, with the rest looked up from reference TRBV28 and TRBJ2-2, is DVKVTQSSRYLVKRTGEKVFLECVQDMDHENMFWYRQDPGLGLRLIYFSYDVKMKEKGDIPEGYSVSREKKERFSLILESASTNQTSMYLCASSFPTPPGELFFGEGSRLTVL.

The V call is TRBV6-6, the J call TRBJ2-1; D call uncertain. CDR3 length equals 14 residues. CDR1 and CDR2 (germline): MNHNY, SVGAGI (reference sequence). Trimming removed 5 bases from V and 6 bases from J, with 14 bases in between. As DNA, the CDR3 is TGTGCCAGCAGTCCCCGGACGGACCCCAATGAGCAGTTCTTC. This encodes CASSPRTDPNEQFF.

This chain connects TRBV6-5 to TRBJ2-5, with D perhaps TRBD1 or TRBD2 (5 bases each). The germline gives CDR1 MNHEY, CDR2 SVGAGI. The CDR3 sequence is 13 residues long. V was pared by 6 bases and J by 5 bases, with 13 bases between. The CDR3 DNA is TGTGCCAGCAGAGAGGGGTCGGGGGAGACCCAGTACTTC. This codes for CASREGSGETQYF.

In the case of this clone: The same CDR3 is also encoded by other DNA sequences in this sample. J is TRBJ2-6 and V is TRBV14, with unresolved D. Deletions cut 1 base from V and 2 bases from J, with 6 bases between. CDR1 is SGHDN and CDR2 is FVKESK in the germline V gene. The CDR3 contains 15 residues. This chain's CDR3 is CASSQVGTGANVLTF. CDR3 coding DNA: TGTGCCAGCAGCCAAGTGGGGACTGGGGCCAACGTCCTGACTTTC.

This clone has more than one count but fewer than ten. The DNA of the CDR3 is TGTGCCAGCTCACCCGACAGGGTTGAAGCTTTCTTT. It codes for CASSPDRVEAFF. The chain combines TRBV18 with TRBJ1-1; 7 bases agree with TRBD1. Losses at the gene ends were 3 bases for V and 7 bases for J; bases not matched to a gene: 2. From germline, CDR1 is KGHSH and CDR2 LQKENI. The CDR3 is 12 residues long.

The J gene is TRBJ2-7, the V gene TRBV10-3; D is perhaps TRBD1 (6 bases). Germline-derived CDR1 and CDR2 are ENHRY and SYGVKD. V was cut by 11 bases and J by 2 bases, with 16 bases left in between. This CDR3 is 13 amino acids long. CDR3 residues: CAVKQGTAYEQYF. The CDR3 bases are TGTGCCGTAAAACAGGGAACCGCCTACGAGCAGTACTTC.

This chain joins TRBV21-1 and TRBJ2-7. TRBV21-1 is reported as a pseudogene. CDR3 size: 13 residues. The CDR3 DNA reads as TGTGCCAGCAGCAAAGTTTGTGGGGACGAGCAGTACTTC. As protein: CASSKVCGDEQYF.

In this sample, this clone turned up a few times. The chain combines TRBV19 with TRBJ1-6, with a tentative D call TRBD1 (6 bases). The V gene lost 11 bases and the J gene lost 8 bases, with 13 bases spanning the gap. Germline-derived CDR1 and CDR2 are LNHDA and SQIVND (reference sequence). This CDR3 is 12 amino acids long. Here the CDR3 reads CASRGGHSPLHF. Written as DNA, the CDR3 is TGTGCCTCTCGGGGGGGGCATTCACCCCTCCACTTT. The complete variable domain, with remaining parts taken from reference TRBV19 and TRBJ1-6, reads DGGITQSPKYLFRKEGQNVTLSCEQNLNHDAMYWYRQDPGQGLRLIYYSQIVNDFQKGDIAEGYSVSREKKESFPLTVTSAQKNPTAFYLCASRGGHSPLHFGNGTRLTVT.

The chain employs TRBV7-9 and TRBJ1-2; TRBD1 aligns across 8 bases. This CDR3 comprises 15 residues. The V gene end was trimmed by 5 bases and the J gene end by 7 bases; junction bases not matched to a gene: 12. Germline V gene lookup returns CDR1 SEHNR and CDR2 FQNEAQ (reference sequence). CDR3 sequence reads: CASSRTQGARVGYTF. In DNA, the CDR3 is TGTGCCAGCAGCCGTACCCAGGGGGCGAGGGTTGGCTACACCTTC.

This clone has more than one count but fewer than ten. The J gene is TRBJ2-5, the V gene TRBV19; no clear D. The CDR3 length is 13 residues. V was pared by 9 bases and J by 3 bases, with 14 bases between. Germline-derived CDR1 and CDR2 are LNHDA and SQIVND (reference sequence). CDR3 coding DNA: TGTGCCAGCGGTTGGACGGTCGAAGAGACCCAGTACTTC. As protein: CASGWTVEETQYF. Complete variable domain (other parts from reference TRBV19 and TRBJ2-5): DGGITQSPKYLFRKEGQNVTLSCEQNLNHDAMYWYRQDPGQGLRLIYYSQIVNDFQKGDIAEGYSVSREKKESFPLTVTSAQKNPTAFYLCASGWTVEETQYFGPGTRLLVL.

The chain has TRBV10-3 and TRBJ1-1; the D is unclear. With 11 bases removed from V and 4 bases from J, the gap between germline ends came to 17 bases. Per the germline V gene, CDR1 is ENHRY and CDR2 is SYGVKD. The CDR3 extends over 13 amino acids. The CDR3 here is CAATRGSSTEAFF. As DNA, the CDR3 is TGTGCCGCGACCCGGGGAAGCAGCACTGAAGCTTTCTTT.

This clone has more than one count but fewer than ten. The chain employs TRBV19 and TRBJ2-7; 15 bases map to TRBD2. Germline CDR1 and CDR2: LNHDA and SQIVND (reference sequence). V lost 0 bases and J lost 2; bases outside the gene matches: 11. The length of the CDR3 is 20 residues. This CDR3 reads CASSIDWTPGLAGGTYEQYF. The CDR3 DNA reads TGTGCCAGTAGTATAGATTGGACCCCCGGACTAGCGGGGGGGACCTACGAGCAGTACTTC. Based on the CDR3 plus reference TRBV19 and TRBJ2-7, the full variable domain is DGGITQSPKYLFRKEGQNVTLSCEQNLNHDAMYWYRQDPGQGLRLIYYSQIVNDFQKGDIAEGYSVSREKKESFPLTVTSAQKNPTAFYLCASSIDWTPGLAGGTYEQYFGPGTRLTVT.

The J gene is TRBJ2-1, the V gene TRBV28; unclear D gene. The germline V gene encodes CDR1 MDHEN and CDR2 SYDVKM. V lost 6 bases to trimming and J lost 4 bases, with 7 bases between them. The CDR3 has 12 amino acids. The CDR3 spells CASSPSYNEQFF. In DNA form, the CDR3 reads TGTGCCAGCAGCCCGTCTTACAATGAGCAGTTCTTC.

This clone was observed a few times. V usage is TRBV5-8 and J usage is TRBJ2-4, with D possibly TRBD1 on 6 matching bases. The CDR3 runs 16 residues. The V gene lost 0 bases and the J gene lost 1 base, with 11 bases spanning the gap. Germline CDR1 reads SGHTS; CDR2 reads YDEGEE. The CDR3 sequence: CASSLGQGKAKNIQYF. The CDR3 region has the DNA TGTGCCAGCAGCTTGGGTCAGGGGAAGGCCAAAAACATTCAGTACTTC.

Details on this clone: The same CDR3 arises from other DNA sequences in this sample as well. The chain employs TRBV30 and TRBJ2-7; a possible D gene is TRBD1 (5 bases). V was shortened by 0 bases and J by 5 bases, with 5 bases between the two germline ends. The V gene's germline CDR1 is GTSNPN and CDR2 SVGIG (reference sequence). The CDR3 runs 11 residues. Here the CDR3 reads CAWSVGDEQYF. CDR3 sequence (DNA): TGTGCCTGGAGTGTAGGGGACGAGCAGTACTTC.

This chain links TRBV7-9 with TRBJ2-3; no definite D call. The germline V and J ends were trimmed by 3 bases and 1 base, with 8 bases remaining between them. The CDR3 is made up of 14 amino acids. Germline loops: CDR1 SEHNR, CDR2 FQNEAQ (reference sequence). The CDR3 region has the DNA TGTGCCAGCAGCTTTGTACCCGGCACAGATACGCAGTATTTT. It translates to CASSFVPGTDTQYF.

This clone was found many times. This chain connects TRBV19 to TRBJ2-7, with D maybe TRBD2 (6 bases). Germline V gives CDR1 LNHDA, CDR2 SQIVND (reference sequence). V lost 7 bases, J lost 2 bases, and 15 bases lay in between. The CDR3 sequence is 14 residues long. In nucleotides, the CDR3 is TGTGCCAGTACCCCCCGCGGGGACCCCTACGAGCAGTACTTC. The encoded protein is CASTPRGDPYEQYF.

The V gene is TRBV18, the J gene TRBJ2-2; D is possibly TRBD1 (5 bases). The CDR3 is 15 amino acids. The V end was cut by 5 bases, the J end by 5 bases, with 15 bases between. Germline-derived CDR1 and CDR2 are KGHSH and LQKENI. The CDR3 nucleotides are TGTGCCAGCTCATCATCGGGCCAGGGAACCGGGGAGCTGTTTTTT. Its translation: CASSSSGQGTGELFF. Filled out from reference TRBV18 and TRBJ2-2, the complete variable domain reads NAGVMQNPRHLVRRRGQEARLRCSPMKGHSHVYWYRQLPEEGLKFMVYLQKENIIDESGMPKERFSAEFPKEGPSILRIQQVVRGDSAAYFCASSSSGQGTGELFFGEGSRLTVL.